The present T cell receptor (beta chain) was sequenced within a study of cytomegalovirus exposure and HLA in healthy donors (dated 2017 in TCRdb). Regarding the research as a whole: According to an earlier analysis of a few hundred of the donors, about 179 million T cells yielded roughly 110 million unique TCR beta sequences and approximately 300 Gb of sequence data. Roughly 310 gigabases of sequencing data and tens of millions of unique TCR sequences were included in an early release covering 550 to 800 HLA-typed donors. Of the approximately 400 genotyped donors, approximately 82% fell in the genetic ancestry cluster associated with self-reported Caucasian donors. The study was designed to test whether signatures of past pathogen exposure could be identified by cataloging public T cell receptors. The T cell repertoires of 666 subjects were profiled by immunosequencing and related to cytomegalovirus serostatus. Along with the roughly 700-subject first cohort, a separate validation cohort of roughly 110 different subjects was used. The study combined high-throughput TCR immunosequencing, statistical association of individual TCRs with disease status, and machine learning to predict cytomegalovirus infection status. A later analysis re-examined previously published TCR beta repertoires from about 700 donors and added high-resolution HLA genotyping to investigate patterns of TCR occurrence. Rather than drawing on any new phenotypic data, the later analysis identified candidate immune exposures from TCR beta sequences and the way those sequences occurred across donors. An earlier analysis of fewer than 700 of the donors applied high-throughput TCR beta sequencing to assess whether each TCR beta V gene segment acted as functional or pseudogenic. Donor age, sex, ethnicity and CMV serostatus were compiled alongside the repertoire data. A later genetic analysis took genome-wide SNP genotypes for about 60% of the roughly 670 donors and used that subset as a discovery cohort. Every repertoire in the discovery cohort had been generated on one and the same sequencing platform. HLA typing covered class I and class II loci at four-digit resolution. The number of typed donors differed by locus: about 620-630 for A, B, C, DRB1 and DQB1; approximately 530 for DQA1; approximately 600 for DPA1; and some 450 for DPB1. Several DR-DQ haplotypes were handled as single units for association and clustering because linkage in the cohort was strong. On average, 235,054 unique TCR beta nucleotide sequences were sequenced per donor among about 400 genotyped donors of the cohort, with 15% to 20% of those sequences being non-productive. What the authors observed across the whole study: A further reported finding was that TCR beta sequences accurately predicted the HLA-A and HLA-B alleles for most subjects in the first cohort. While some public TCRs were present in many individuals, most TCR sequences turned up only very rarely across donors. According to a later analysis, TCR association rates differed among HLA loci, with DRB1 alleles showing the most associated TCRs and HLA-C alleles showing the fewest. Because HLA typing was unavailable for some donors at each locus, only the typed subset was used in association tests. Linkage disequilibrium might explain the correlated functional status among segregating V segments, but an unknown experimental factor could not be excluded. According to a later analysis, parvovirus B19, influenza, CMV and Epstein-Barr virus appeared linked to several top co-occurrence clusters. The authors suggested that the approach could potentially be generalized to other disease states and immunological phenotypes. The cohort was sequenced for TCR beta chains only, and without alpha or paired-chain data the features that could be detected were limited. A later analysis found that most CMV-associated TCR beta chains appeared HLA-restricted, with HLA associations seemingly driven largely by CMV exposure. According to a later genetic analysis, donors in an Asian-associated ancestry cluster had fewer N-insertions in productive TCRs than the roughly 700-donor mean. In a later analysis, HLA-associated TCR beta chains were found to be more clonally expanded and to have lower generation probabilities than equally common non-associated chains. Some IMGT-functional V segments, including TRBV6-2 and TRBV6-3, could not be told apart with the 87-base-pair reads, so those segments were excluded. In both the original and validation cohorts, the classifier was reported to diagnose cytomegalovirus status with high specificity and sensitivity. In a later analysis, around 17,000 TCR beta sequences were associated with specific HLA alleles at a false discovery rate of 0.05. Broadly in line with IMGT annotations, most TCR beta V segments showed up in productive rearrangements about 90% or about 30% of the time in an earlier analysis of approximately 600 of the donors. In vitro tests confirmed that a few of the cytomegalovirus-associated TCR beta chains recognize cytomegalovirus antigens. CMV serostatus was the only immune exposure information available for the cohort. When HLA alleles, especially DR and DQ, strongly co-occurred, attributing TCR associations to individual alleles was difficult. The presence/absence analyses assumed that sequencing depth was roughly uniform across donors, and that assumption may not be true. A cluster of highly shared sequence variants was judged likely to be a technical artifact of the sequencing pipeline. Because counts were too low, about 18 rarely observed V segments, including chromosome 9 orphons, were excluded from the earlier analysis of roughly 580 of the donors. An association between a missense DCLRE1C variant and V-gene and J-gene trimming of TCR beta chains was found in a later genetic analysis and replicated in an independent cohort. The study gave a list of 150 to 200 TCR beta chains associated with cytomegalovirus.

Library prep was done by the immunoSEQ multiplex PCR assay. The multiplex PCR relied on a mix of 60 forward primers for TCR Vbeta segments and 13 reverse primers for TCR Jbeta segments. The CDR3 region of rearranged TCR beta genes was amplified from genomic DNA with a multiplex PCR assay. On the Illumina HiSeq System, the amplified TCR beta libraries were sequenced as 87-base-pair reads. In the original analysis: In a later analysis, tens of millions of unique TCR beta chains were counted across the 500 to 850 repertoires, and approximately 9.9 million of these chains were shared by at least two donors. Raw reads were error-corrected and collapsed into unique sequences with a nearest-neighbor algorithm that merged closely related sequences to remove PCR and sequencing errors. V, D and J gene segments were assigned by aligning CDR3 sequences to IMGT reference sequences. Each retained sequence needed at least a six-nucleotide match to both a V gene segment and a J gene segment. Rearrangements were classified as productive when the CDR3 lacked stop codons and remained in frame with V and J, and all other rearrangements were classified as non-productive. Following IMGT convention, CDR3 was defined as the stretch from the second conserved V-encoded cysteine to the conserved J-encoded phenylalanine. Sequences without an unambiguous match to a single V gene segment were excluded from the earlier analysis of 500 to 700 of the donors. In an earlier analysis of around 600 of the donors, V segments were called functional above 56.7% productive rearrangements and were called segregating when the between-donor standard deviation exceeded 5%. A statistical classification framework was developed to diagnose cytomegalovirus status using the catalog of TCR beta chain sequences. A later analysis assigned V and J genes by comparing TCR nucleotide sequences with IMGT/GENE-DB human TR gene sequences. A later analysis assigned CDR3 sequences and most-parsimonious VDJ recombination scenarios with the TCRdist pipeline. In a later analysis, each TCR beta chain was defined by its CDR3 amino acid sequence together with its V-gene family, and reads lacking a unique V-gene family were excluded. A later analysis removed over 500 highly shared, low-generation-probability nucleotide sequences to deal with suspected cross-contamination and a sequencing artifact. For each public chain, a later analysis derived a clonal expansion index from normalized ranks of inferred template counts within each repertoire. Generation probabilities in a later analysis came from a VDJ recombination model fitted to out-of-frame rearrangements, and those results were checked against IGoR. A later analysis scored TCR-TCR, TCR-HLA and TCR-CMV co-occurrence with hypergeometric tests, applying a repertoire-size bias correction to TCR pairs. False discovery rates were estimated in a later analysis by permuting HLA or CMV assignments 20 times. In a later analysis, co-occurring TCRs were grouped with DBSCAN, and TCRdist sequence similarity was added when clustering was performed within HLA-allele-positive subsets. For co-occurrence clustering, repertoires with fewer than 30,000 or more than 120,000 public chains were excluded, along with four or five repertoires with anomalous nucleotide sharing. Imported from immuneACCESS, the table was reduced by TCRdb to in-frame sequences with V and J called. These copies leave out some clones; in studies compared against another copy, an unresolved V gene accounts for under half, and the cause of the remainder is not known. That table is the source of V, J and clone size, and D and trimming were worked out from the DNA. The sample profile shows around 90,000 clones; around 76% of them were found once. The ten largest clones add up to around 0.63% of the sample.

The cohort was made up of approximately 670 healthy bone marrow donors. Cohort members were all nominally healthy when sampled, although unrecorded immune exposures were likely present. The donor tested CMV seronegative and was one of the 352 seronegative cohort members. A peripheral blood sample was collected from each donor, and TCR beta sequencing was performed on peripheral blood mononuclear cells. Genomic DNA extraction from the blood cell samples was performed with the Qiagen DNeasy Blood Extraction Kit. As concerns this clone: It lacks a known antigen. The junction differs from germline at one of its ends, possibly a read error.

The CDR3 numbers 14 residues from cysteine through phenylalanine. The sequence is cut down to CDR3 DNA, 42 bases in frame from base 1. CDR1 and CDR2 (SEHNR, FQNEAQ) derive from the germline V gene (reference sequence). This TCR was sampled from a man aged 25 to 40 in good health and CMV-seronegative. The chain joins TRBV7-9 to TRBJ2-1; perhaps TRBD1 is the D gene, with 5 bases matching. Specimen: PBMCs. The sequenced DNA is TGTGCCAGCAGCTTAGCGGGGCGTCCCCAACACCGGATCTTC. Protein translation: CASSLAGRPQHRIF.